In this sample, the clone carrying this T cell receptor (beta chain) turned up once. The source of the sample is a study of shared clonotypes between healthy human individuals. CDR3 length: 17 residues. Germline values: CDR1 GTSNPN, CDR2 SVGIG (reference sequence). V lost 5 bases to trimming and J lost 3 bases, with 22 bases between them. The method was immunoSEQ multiplex PCR; TCRdb's version includes in-frame clones alone and lacks a portion of them. The repertoire holds about 1.5 million clones, with approximately 96% as singletons. The sample was naive CD4+ T cells sorted from blood. The subset: CD45RA+ positively selected. The receptor was derived from a man aged 25-40 years in good health. The chain combines TRBV30 with TRBJ2-2; the D gene is possibly TRBD2 (5 bases). CDR3 in amino acids: CAWGFWTLGLDTGELFF. CDR3 DNA: TGTGCCTGGGGATTCTGGACTTTAGGCCTGGACACCGGGGAGCTGTTTTTT. Full variable domain (remainder filled in from reference TRBV30 and TRBJ2-2): SQTIHQWPATLVQPVGSPLSLECTVEGTSNPNLYWYRQAAGRGLQLLFYSVGIGQISSEVPQNLSASRPQDRQFILSSKKLLLSDSGFYLCAWGFWTLGLDTGELFFGEGSRLTVL.